Ten or more counts support the clone carrying this T cell receptor beta chain. Its cognate antigen is unknown. The CDR3 runs to 13 residues. Germline loops: CDR1 LNHNV, CDR2 YYDKDF (reference sequence). Trimming pared 0 bases from V and 5 bases from J, leaving 7 bases between. This sample stems from a study of early T cells in non-severe SARS-CoV-2 infection. Study background: Sequencing targeted bulk RNA from unsorted whole blood, leaving chains unpaired. Regarding the study as a whole: VDJdb-based annotation leaned toward anti-spike CD8 responses and missed private and CD4 specificities.

Individual cDNA molecules each received unique molecular identifiers attached to them. TCRdb itself ran the 5' RACE reads through MiXCR, one entry per CDR3 protein. In the table there are around 82,000 distinct CDR3 sequences, roughly 12% of which are singletons. J is TRBJ2-5 and V is TRBV15; D ambiguous. The source is an adult who was a healthcare worker with PCR-confirmed SARS-CoV-2 infection or an uninfected control (not recorded which). The sequenced material came from whole blood. The CDR3 region has the DNA TGTGCCACCAGCAGAGATGTATGGGAGACCCAGTACTTC. This encodes CATSRDVWETQYF.